These 32 T cell receptor beta chains came from one sample sequenced in a study of blood T cells in healthy people across ages. Sample-barcoded 5' priming and a J-beta primer mix drove a second PCR of 7 to 11 cycles. From the 5' RACE reads, TCRdb called clonotypes with MiXCR, one entry per CDR3 protein. Of 750,000 to 1,000,000 distinct CDR3 sequences listed, 25% to 35% are singletons. This same sample was also part of a study on T cells of mothers and their children.

The sample was blood. Source of these receptors: a woman aged 35 to 49 in good health.

This clonotype was seen a few times. This chain joins TRBV10-3 and TRBJ2-7; 9 bases are a match to TRBD1. Germline V gives CDR1 ENHRY, CDR2 SYGVKD. V shed 6 bases and J 6 bases; nucleotides not matched to a gene: 12. This CDR3 is built from 15 residues. The CDR3 here is CAIREPRQGVGEQYF. CDR3 sequence (DNA): TGTGCCATCAGAGAACCCCGACAGGGGGTGGGCGAGCAGTACTTC.

The rearrangement uses TRBV3-1 and TRBJ2-3; 8 bases are shared with TRBD2. This CDR3 has 18 amino acids. Germline-derived CDR1 and CDR2 are LGHDT and YNNKEL (reference sequence). With V trimmed by 4 bases and J by 2 bases, 14 bases remained unmatched. CDR3 bases: TGTGCCAGCAGCCTTTCACTAGCGGCCCGAAGAATCACAGATACGCAGTATTTT. As protein: CASSLSLAARRITDTQYF.

V gene TRBV12-3 or TRBV12-4 combines with J gene TRBJ1-1; D possibly corresponds to TRBD1 (6 bases). This CDR3 is 12 amino acids long. Trimming shortened V by 5 bases and J by 8 bases, and 12 bases separated the two germline ends. The CDR3 region is CASSQLDREAFF. CDR3 in DNA: TGTGCCAGCAGTCAATTAGACAGGGAAGCTTTCTTT.

This clonotype appeared a few times. The rearrangement uses TRBV6-5 and TRBJ2-7; TRBD2 matches at 10 bases. The CDR3 contains 14 residues. V shed 7 bases, J shed 2 bases, and the junction held 5 bases outside the gene matches. Germline lookup yields CDR1 MNHEY and CDR2 SVGAGI. CDR3 region: CASTPLAGTYEQYF. CDR3 coding DNA: TGTGCCAGCACCCCACTAGCGGGGACCTACGAGCAGTACTTC.

V usage is TRBV5-1 and J usage is TRBJ2-5; 9 nucleotides agree with TRBD1. The V segment lost 9 bases and the J segment 0 bases; nucleotides outside the gene matches: 9. The CDR3 extends over 15 amino acids. Germline-derived CDR1 and CDR2 are SGHRS and YFSETQ. CDR3 region: CATRTGDPNQETQYF. The CDR3 DNA reads as TGCGCCACCCGGACAGGGGATCCCAACCAAGAGACCCAGTACTTC.

The rearrangement uses TRBV28 and TRBJ2-3; 8 bases match TRBD2. Germline V CDR1 and CDR2: MDHEN, SYDVKM. The V gene end was trimmed by 10 bases and the J gene end by 2 bases; junction bases not matched to a gene: 5. The CDR3 totals 13 residues. The CDR3 region is CATRGGHTDTQYF. Here the CDR3 DNA reads TGTGCCACTCGGGGGGGGCACACAGATACGCAGTATTTT. Combining the CDR3 with reference TRBV28 and TRBJ2-3 gives the whole variable domain DVKVTQSSRYLVKRTGEKVFLECVQDMDHENMFWYRQDPGLGLRLIYFSYDVKMKEKGDIPEGYSVSREKKERFSLILESASTNQTSMYLCATRGGHTDTQYFGPGTRLTVL.

This clonotype showed up many times. One end of the junction is discordant with germline, which a read error may explain. The rearrangement uses TRBV6-6 and TRBJ2-3, with TRBD2 identical over 8 bases. This CDR3 has 12 amino acids. Germline values: CDR1 MNHNY, CDR2 SVGAGI (reference sequence). The CDR3 spells CATGRGTDTQYF. DNA of the CDR3: TGTGCCACCGGGAGGGGCACTGATACGCAGTATTTT.

Here the CDR3 DNA reads TGTGCCAGTAGTCCGGGGGGGAGCAGAAAGAACACTGAAGCTTTCTTT. Protein: CASSPGGSRKNTEAFF. The chain couples TRBV19 to TRBJ1-1, with D maybe TRBD1 (5 bases). From germline, CDR1 is LNHDA and CDR2 SQIVND (reference sequence). V lost 5 bases to trimming and J lost 1 base, with 17 bases between them. The CDR3 runs 16 residues.

The V and J genes are TRBV5-4 and TRBJ2-3, with TRBD1 as a possible D gene (6 bases). Trimming shortened V by 3 bases and J by 7 bases, and 15 bases separated the two germline ends. The germline V gene has CDR1 SGHNT and CDR2 YYREEE (reference sequence). This CDR3 region has 14 residues. CDR3 amino acids: CASSYIQGGNTQYF. CDR3 sequence (DNA): TGTGCCAGCAGCTACATACAGGGTGGAAATACGCAGTATTTT.

The CDR3 region has the DNA TGCAGTGCTGCAGGGGGAGGGGCCCCGACAAATGAAGCTTTCTTT. Translation: CSAAGGGAPTNEAFF. The chain employs TRBV20-1 and TRBJ1-1; 7 nucleotides match TRBD1. The germline gives CDR1 DFQATT, CDR2 SNEGSKA (reference sequence). V lost 5 bases and J lost 7; bases outside the gene matches: 16. This CDR3 is 15 amino acids long.

This clonotype was counted ten times or more. V gene TRBV20-1 combines with J gene TRBJ2-5; 9 nucleotides line up with TRBD2. With V trimmed by 0 bases and J by 4 bases, 12 bases remained unmatched. Germline V lookup: CDR1 DFQATT, CDR2 SNEGSKA (reference sequence). The CDR3 sequence is 17 residues long. The CDR3 reads CSARDFSSGEASETQYF. DNA of the CDR3: TGCAGTGCTAGAGATTTCTCTAGCGGGGAGGCTTCAGAGACCCAGTACTTC.

The chain employs TRBV7-2 and TRBJ1-6; possibly TRBD1 for D (5 bases). CDR3 size: 13 residues. Germline V lookup: CDR1 SGHTA, CDR2 FQGNSA. Trimming stripped 4 bases from V and 14 bases from J, with 15 bases between. The CDR3 bases are TGTGCCAGCAGCTCCGGGGCCTCTGTAGCCCTCCACTTT. This encodes CASSSGASVALHF.

This clonotype came up a few times. This chain joins TRBV19 and TRBJ1-5, with D unresolved. V dropped 7 bases and J dropped 3 bases, with 16 bases sitting between them. CDR1 is LNHDA, CDR2 SQIVND, per germline (reference sequence). This CDR3 spans 15 amino acids. The CDR3 region is CASTPTSYPNQPQHF. For the CDR3, the DNA is TGTGCCAGTACCCCGACATCTTACCCCAATCAGCCCCAGCATTTT.

This clonotype was detected only a few times. The J gene is TRBJ2-3, the V gene TRBV11-3; 8 bases match TRBD2. Per the germline V gene, CDR1 is SGHNT and CDR2 is YENEEA. The ends lost 4 bases at V and 5 bases at J; junction bases unmatched: 2. The CDR3 length is 13 residues. The CDR3 nucleotides read TGTGCCAGCAGCTCCCGGGAGGGAGATACGCAGTATTTT. Protein: CASSSREGDTQYF.

This chain joins TRBV5-1 and TRBJ2-2; no clear D. Trimming removed 5 bases from V and 6 bases from J, with 14 bases in between. The CDR3 consists of 14 residues. Germline lookup yields CDR1 SGHRS and CDR2 YFSETQ. The DNA of the CDR3 is TGCGCCAGCAGTTATGACGGGCCACCCGGGGAGCTGTTTTTT. Translation: CASSYDGPPGELFF.

The chain joins TRBV27 to TRBJ2-3; weak D call: TRBD1 (6 bases). CDR3 length: 16 residues. V was shortened by 6 bases and J by 5 bases, with 21 bases between the two germline ends. The germline CDR1 and CDR2 sequences are MNHEY and SMNVEV (reference sequence). In nucleotides, the CDR3 is TGTGCCAGCAGCTCGTCTCACAGGGTTTGGAGAGATACGCAGTATTTT. It yields the protein CASSSSHRVWRDTQYF.

This clonotype was counted at least ten times. The rearrangement joins TRBV7-2 to TRBJ1-1; D is unresolved. V shed 5 bases and J shed 1 base, with 11 bases lying between them. The CDR3 has 14 residues. The germline V gene encodes CDR1 SGHTA and CDR2 FQGNSA. The DNA of the CDR3 is TGTGCCAGCAGCCCCCCGGATGGGAACACTGAAGCTTTCTTT. Protein sequence: CASSPPDGNTEAFF.

This chain joins TRBV5-6 and TRBJ1-1; D might be TRBD1 (5 bases). The CDR3 length is 15 residues. Germline V lookup: CDR1 SGHDT, CDR2 YYEEEE. With 0 bases removed from V and 3 bases from J, the gap between germline ends came to 12 bases. CDR3 sequence reads: CASSLAWTPYTEAFF. Here the CDR3 DNA reads TGTGCCAGCAGCTTGGCCTGGACACCGTACACTGAAGCTTTCTTT. Combining the CDR3 with reference TRBV5-6 and TRBJ1-1 gives the whole variable domain DAGVTQSPTHLIKTRGQQVTLRCSPKSGHDTVSWYQQALGQGPQFIFQYYEEEERQRGNFPDRFSGHQFPNYSSELNVNALLLGDSALYLCASSLAWTPYTEAFFGQGTRLTVV.

As to this clonotype: An end of the junction differs from the germline gene, which may be a read error. The V gene is TRBV28, the J gene TRBJ2-7; D is ambiguous. The CDR3 is 13 amino acids. Germline CDR1 and CDR2: MDHEN and SYDVKM. The CDR3 coding sequence is TGTGTCAGCAAGAGGACCACTTGGTACGAGCAGTACTTC. Translating gives CVSKRTTWYEQYF.

In regard to this clonotype: It may be a read error: a sequence one base away is much more abundant. J is TRBJ2-5 and V is TRBV24-1; D is undetermined. Gene TRBJ2-7 matches the end of the DNA better, so the J call may be wrong. Germline-derived CDR1 and CDR2 are KGHDR and SFDVKD. CDR3 length: 16 amino acids. This CDR3 is CVTSDFGRLTGGEQYF. The CDR3 DNA follows: TGTGTCACCAGTGATTTCGGCCGGCTGACCGGTGGCGAGCAGTACTTC.

This chain links TRBV20-1 with TRBJ1-2; maybe TRBD1 (5 bases). V lost 0 bases, J lost 4 bases, and 12 bases lay in between. CDR1 DFQATT and CDR2 SNEGSKA come from the germline V gene (reference sequence). CDR3 length: 14 residues. CDR3 bases: TGCAGTGCTAGAGATCAAGACAGTGGCTATGGCTACACCTTC. It is translated as CSARDQDSGYGYTF.

This clonotype was observed a handful of times. V is TRBV7-2 and J is TRBJ1-2, with D hard to call. Per the germline V gene, CDR1 is SGHTA and CDR2 is FQGNSA. Trimming left V 5 bases short and J 4 bases short, with 23 bases between. This CDR3 spans 17 amino acids. CDR3 amino acids: CASSQDWTYTDRYGYTF. The CDR3 DNA reads as TGTGCCAGCAGCCAAGATTGGACCTACACCGATCGCTATGGCTACACCTTC.

This clonotype has only a few counts. This chain connects TRBV5-1 to TRBJ2-7; D is perhaps TRBD2 (6 bases). CDR1 is SGHRS, CDR2 YFSETQ, per germline. V lost 4 bases and J lost 6, with 11 bases in between. The CDR3 is 12 amino acids. The CDR3 region has the DNA TGCGCCAGCAGCCCTTTCGGGAGCGAGCAGTACTTC. It yields the protein CASSPFGSEQYF.

This clonotype has a count of ten or more. V and J are TRBV6-2 or TRBV6-3 and TRBJ2-7; TRBD2 is a possible D gene (5 bases). Germline assignment: CDR1 MNHEY and CDR2 SVGEGT. The CDR3 sequence is 14 residues long. Trimming removed 5 bases at V and 5 bases at J, with 16 bases between. CDR3 sequence: CASSPTGYRDEQYF. DNA of the CDR3: TGTGCCAGCAGTCCCACGGGGTATCGAGACGAGCAGTACTTC.

This chain links TRBV3-1 with TRBJ2-1; weak D call: TRBD2 (6 bases). Trimming stripped 0 bases from V and 6 bases from J, with 12 bases between. This CDR3 is 15 amino acids long. Germline V lookup: CDR1 LGHDT, CDR2 YNNKEL (reference sequence). Here the CDR3 reads CASSQDPGLPNEQFF. The DNA for the CDR3 is TGTGCCAGCAGCCAAGATCCCGGACTACCCAATGAGCAGTTCTTC.

As regards this clonotype: One junction end does not reproduce the germline sequence, and a read error may be involved. This chain joins TRBV7-9 and TRBJ1-4, with D perhaps TRBD1 (6 bases). CDR3 length equals 14 residues. The germline CDR1 and CDR2 sequences are SEHNR and FQNEAQ (reference sequence). The CDR3 spells CDSSGGTSNEKLFF. The CDR3 nucleotides read TGTGACAGCAGCGGCGGGACAAGTAATGAAAAACTGTTTTTT.

This clonotype was picked up a small number of times. This sequence joins TRBV2 and TRBJ2-1; D gene unclear. V shed 5 bases and J shed 7 bases, with 18 bases lying between them. The V gene's germline CDR1 is SNHLY and CDR2 FYNNEI. The CDR3 is 15 amino acids. CDR3: CASSPSPKPQNEQFF. For the CDR3, the DNA is TGTGCCAGCAGTCCAAGCCCAAAGCCACAGAATGAGCAGTTCTTC.

This clonotype was picked up a small number of times. The chain has TRBV12-3 or TRBV12-4 and TRBJ1-2; D is unclear. The CDR3 covers 13 residues. Trimming cost V 6 bases and J 4 bases, with 12 bases left between them. CDR3 bases: TGTGCCAGCAGCGTCGACGGACTCTATGGCTACACCTTC. It yields the protein CASSVDGLYGYTF.

As to this clonotype: A read error may be the cause here, since a much bigger clone is one base away. The rearrangement links TRBV5-1 to TRBJ2-7, with 9 bases that match TRBD1. Germline CDR1 is SGHRS and CDR2 is YFSETQ. The CDR3 contains 15 residues. The CDR3 region is CTSSLEATGGYEQYF. For the CDR3, the DNA is TGCACCAGCAGCTTGGAGGCGACAGGGGGCTACGAGCAGTACTTC.

This clonotype was observed a few times. The chain links TRBV30 to TRBJ2-1, with 10 bases matching TRBD2. The CDR3 extends over 11 amino acids. V gave up 2 bases and J gave up 14 bases; unmatched junction bases: 3. From germline, CDR1 is GTSNPN and CDR2 SVGIG (reference sequence). In DNA form, the CDR3 reads TGTGCCTGGAGTACTAGCGGGGTAAAGTTCTTC. It is translated as CAWSTSGVKFF.

This rearrangement joins TRBV6-2 or TRBV6-3 to TRBJ1-1, with D maybe TRBD1 (5 bases). V lost 2 bases and J lost 12, with 19 bases in between. Germline CDR1 and CDR2: MNHEY and SVGEGT. The CDR3 length is 14 residues. CDR3 sequence: CASSYGGAYSTSFF. CDR3 nucleotides: TGTGCCAGCAGTTACGGTGGGGCCTACAGCACGTCTTTCTTT.

The chain combines TRBV28 with TRBJ1-4, with D unresolved. This CDR3 comprises 17 residues. Trimming removed 6 bases at V and 2 bases at J, with 19 bases between. Germline CDR1 MDHEN, CDR2 SYDVKM. DNA for the CDR3: TGTGCCAGCAGCATACCGGGCTACAAGGCGACTAATGAAAAACTGTTTTTT. It is translated as CASSIPGYKATNEKLFF.